The 13 T cell receptor beta chains given below trace back to one sample, sequenced in a study of blood T cell repertoires in COVID-19. This table comes from immunoSEQ multiplex PCR, and its TCRdb copy is limited to in-frame clones, with some not included. In the table there are about 46,000 clones, about four fifths of which are singletons. Input material: peripheral blood. The receptors derive from a man in his sixties with acute or convalescent COVID-19.

V and J are TRBV11-2 and TRBJ2-3; 7 positions match TRBD2. V gave up 6 bases and J gave up 3 bases; unmatched junction bases: 6. The CDR3 is 14 amino acids. The germline CDR1 and CDR2 sequences are SGHAT and FQNNGV. The CDR3 loop is CASSSWEGTDTQYF. CDR3 nucleotides: TGTGCCAGCAGTTCTTGGGAGGGGACAGATACGCAGTATTTT.

V gene TRBV9 combines with J gene TRBJ1-1; TRBD1 is a possible D gene (6 bases). Germline V CDR1 and CDR2: SGDLS, YYNGEE. V was clipped by 3 bases and J by 1 base, with 10 bases between them. The CDR3 loop spans 14 amino acids. The chain's CDR3 is CASSGQVGNTEAFF. The CDR3, as DNA: TGTGCCAGCAGCGGACAGGTGGGGAACACTGAAGCTTTCTTT.

The rearrangement joins TRBV6-1 to TRBJ2-5, with D tentatively TRBD2 (6 bases). The CDR3 loop spans 14 amino acids. Germline V gene sequence: CDR1 MNHNS, CDR2 SASEGT. Deletions cut 3 bases from V and 5 bases from J, with 13 bases between. CDR3 coding DNA: TGTGCCAGCAGTGAGGGGGGACTCCGGGAGACCCAGTACTTC. It encodes CASSEGGLRETQYF.

The V call is TRBV7-7, the J call TRBJ1-1; D is possibly TRBD1 (6 bases). Germline V gene data show CDR1 as SSHAT and CDR2 as FNYEAQ (reference sequence). This CDR3 spans 13 amino acids. V gave up 4 bases and J gave up 2 bases, with 8 bases separating them. The CDR3 DNA reads as TGTGCCAGCAGCTACAGGGAAAACACTGAAGCTTTCTTT. This encodes CASSYRENTEAFF.

The table lists this clone with a count of one. This chain connects TRBV2 to TRBJ1-2; TRBD1 is a possible D gene (6 bases). CDR1 and CDR2 from the germline V gene are SNHLY and FYNNEI. Trimming stripped 3 bases from V and 0 bases from J, with 8 bases between. The CDR3 has 14 residues. The CDR3 is CASSDDRTNYGYTF. Written as DNA, the CDR3 is TGTGCCAGCAGTGACGACAGGACTAACTATGGCTACACCTTC.

This clone was seen more than once but under ten times. The gene calls are TRBV9 and TRBJ1-2; D might be TRBD1 (6 bases). V was clipped by 6 bases and J by 4 bases, with 13 bases between them. Germline V lookup: CDR1 SGDLS, CDR2 YYNGEE. This CDR3 region has 13 residues. CDR3 bases: TGTGCCAGCACCTCTGGGGGGGCCTATGGCTACACCTTC. As protein: CASTSGGAYGYTF.

The chain is built from TRBV19 and TRBJ2-7, with 7 bases identical to TRBD1. This CDR3 region has 15 residues. V shed 4 bases, J shed 0 bases, and the junction held 6 bases outside the gene matches. Per the germline V gene, CDR1 is LNHDA and CDR2 is SQIVND (reference sequence). CDR3 residues: CASSTMTGSSYEQYF. CDR3 in DNA: TGTGCCAGTAGTACGATGACAGGGAGCTCCTACGAGCAGTACTTC.

This rearrangement joins TRBV12-3 or TRBV12-4 to TRBJ2-7; D is possibly TRBD1 (6 bases). There are 12 residues in the CDR3. V was trimmed by 8 bases and J by 5 bases, leaving 13 bases between them. CDR3 DNA: TGTGCCAGCGCCGAAGGGGGAAACGAGCAGTACTTC. This encodes CASAEGGNEQYF.

The rearrangement uses TRBV7-2 and TRBJ1-1; TRBD1 aligns across 9 bases. Trimming at V came to 1 base and at J to 10 bases, leaving 13 bases not matched to a gene. Germline loops: CDR1 SGHTA, CDR2 FQGNSA. The CDR3 has 16 amino acids. The CDR3 is CASSLENVGTGTRAFF. Written as DNA, the CDR3 is TGTGCCAGCAGCTTAGAAAATGTGGGGACAGGGACGAGAGCTTTCTTT. The full variable domain, its missing parts supplied by reference TRBV7-2 and TRBJ1-1, is GAGVSQSPSNKVTEKGKDVELRCDPISGHTALYWYRQSLGQGLEFLIYFQGNSAPDKSGLPSDRFSAERTGGSVSTLTIQRTQQEDSAVYLCASSLENVGTGTRAFFGQGTRLTVV.

The CDR3 is CASSRALSSYNEQFF. Written as DNA, the CDR3 is TGTGCCAGTAGTAGGGCCCTAAGCTCCTACAATGAGCAGTTCTTC. The J gene is TRBJ2-1, the V gene TRBV19; D remains ambiguous. CDR3 length equals 15 residues. V dropped 4 bases and J dropped 0 bases, with 10 bases sitting between them. From germline, CDR1 is LNHDA and CDR2 SQIVND (reference sequence). The full variable domain, rest sourced from reference TRBV19 and TRBJ2-1, is DGGITQSPKYLFRKEGQNVTLSCEQNLNHDAMYWYRQDPGQGLRLIYYSQIVNDFQKGDIAEGYSVSREKKESFPLTVTSAQKNPTAFYLCASSRALSSYNEQFFGPGTRLTVL.

The gene calls are TRBV2 and TRBJ2-1; 7 bases fit TRBD2. Trimming cost V 3 bases and J 6 bases; bases outside gene matches: 5. The CDR3 length is 14 residues. Germline V gives CDR1 SNHLY, CDR2 FYNNEI. CDR3 sequence (DNA): TGTGCCAGCAGTGACACGGGGGGATCCAATGAGCAGTTCTTC. Translation gives CASSDTGGSNEQFF.

DNA of the CDR3: TGTGCCTGGAGTGTATTGTCTTTTTTTCAGGGGGCCCTTACGACTGAAGCTTTCTTT. Its translation is CAWSVLSFFQGALTTEAFF. The chain uses TRBV30 and TRBJ1-1, with TRBD1 matching over 8 bases. Trimming removed 0 bases from V and 5 bases from J; junction bases left unmatched: 20. The CDR3 length is 19 residues. The germline gives CDR1 GTSNPN, CDR2 SVGIG (reference sequence).

This chain joins TRBV7-3 and TRBJ1-6, with D unclear. This CDR3 spans 14 amino acids. Looked up from germline, CDR1 is SGHTA and CDR2 is FQGTGA. Trimming took 1 base from V and 4 from J, leaving 5 bases between them. CDR3 loop: CASSLIGYNSPLHF. The CDR3 DNA is TGTGCCAGCAGCTTAATCGGGTATAATTCACCCCTCCACTTT.